These 13 T cell receptor beta chains were all obtained from the same sample, sequenced in a study of beta chain features in type 1 diabetes. The study reverse transcribed the entire isolated RNA, so it sequenced expressed TCRB transcripts. Clones were sequenced by immunoSEQ multiplex PCR, and TCRdb holds only the in-frame ones, with some missing. The sample yields about 370,000 clones, over 13% seen once. The sample consisted of naive CD4+ T cells from blood. All receptors come from a woman between 18 and 30 years old in good health.

The chain links TRBV5-6 to TRBJ2-1, with 14 nucleotides matching TRBD2. This CDR3 has 17 residues. CDR1 SGHDT and CDR2 YYEEEE come from the germline V gene. V gave up 0 bases and J gave up 15 bases; unmatched junction bases: 14. This CDR3 reads CASSLGPTSGRALGVFF. The CDR3 DNA is TGTGCCAGCAGCTTGGGTCCGACTAGCGGGAGGGCCTTAGGTGTGTTCTTC.

The rearrangement joins TRBV29-1 to TRBJ2-3, with TRBD2 matching 7 bases. Germline V gene sequence: CDR1 SQVTM, CDR2 ANQGSEA. The CDR3 is made up of 14 amino acids. The trim removed 2 bases at V and 4 bases at J, leaving 6 bases unmatched. This CDR3 reads CSVEPTSSADTQYF. CDR3 sequence (DNA): TGCAGCGTTGAACCGACTAGCTCCGCAGATACGCAGTATTTT.

This sequence joins TRBV5-4 and TRBJ2-2; 10 bases agree with TRBD1. The CDR3 length is 15 residues. The germline V gene has CDR1 SGHNT and CDR2 YYREEE (reference sequence). The junction had 0 bases not matched to a gene; V was cut back by 3 bases and J by 1 base. Here the CDR3 DNA reads TGTGCCAGCAGCTGGACAGGGGGGAACACCGGGGAGCTGTTTTTT. As protein: CASSWTGGNTGELFF.

The V gene is TRBV10-3, the J gene TRBJ2-1; TRBD2 agrees at 16 bases. CDR3 size: 16 residues. The junction had 3 bases not matched to a gene; V was cut back by 5 bases and J by 5 bases. CDR1 is ENHRY and CDR2 is SYGVKD in the germline V gene. The DNA of the CDR3 is TGTGCCATCAGTTTAGGGACTAGCGGGGGGGACAATGAGCAGTTCTTC. This gives the protein CAISLGTSGGDNEQFF.

This chain's CDR3 is CASSRGREETQYF. The CDR3 region has the DNA TGTGCCAGCAGCCGAGGTCGGGAAGAGACCCAGTACTTC. The V call is TRBV7-2, the J call TRBJ2-5; D is unresolved. Deletions cut 5 bases from V and 3 bases from J, with 10 bases between. This CDR3 has 13 residues. The germline gives CDR1 SGHTA, CDR2 FQGNSA.

Written as DNA, the CDR3 is TGCGCCAGCGCACGGGGACAGGGTCGCGAGCAGTACTTC. This translates into CASARGQGREQYF. The rearrangement joins TRBV5-1 to TRBJ2-7; 9 bases are shared with TRBD1. Germline V gives CDR1 SGHRS, CDR2 YFSETQ. The CDR3 is 13 residues long. Trimming removed 7 bases from V and 6 bases from J; junction bases left unmatched: 8.

There are a few counts of this clone. V is TRBV29-1 and J is TRBJ2-5; weak D call: TRBD1 (5 bases). The J call is doubtful: the DNA matches TRBJ2-7 better. CDR3 size: 13 residues. CDR1 SQVTM and CDR2 ANQGSEA come from the germline V gene. The CDR3: CSVEDLQGSEQYF. CDR3 nucleotide sequence: TGCAGCGTTGAAGATCTTCAGGGTTCCGAGCAGTACTTC.

This clone came up a few times. The chain recombines TRBV30 with TRBJ2-1; 10 bases line up with TRBD2. Trimming removed 2 bases from V and 2 bases from J; junction bases left unmatched: 12. The CDR3 consists of 18 residues. From germline, CDR1 is GTSNPN and CDR2 SVGIG (reference sequence). The CDR3 protein is CAWSPEAGGPPPYNEQFF. CDR3 in DNA: TGTGCCTGGAGTCCCGAAGCGGGAGGGCCCCCCCCCTACAATGAGCAGTTCTTC.

The V gene is TRBV29-1, the J gene TRBJ1-4; D may be TRBD1 (6 bases). The CDR3 runs to 14 residues. From germline, CDR1 is SQVTM and CDR2 ANQGSEA. The V end lost 7 bases, the J end lost 6 bases, and 18 bases lay between the germline ends. CDR3 protein: CSATHTGFYEKLFF. The CDR3 coding sequence is TGCAGCGCTACCCATACAGGGTTTTATGAAAAACTGTTTTTT.

The chain links TRBV13 to TRBJ1-1; 8 bases match TRBD1. Germline trimming cut 5 bases from V and 4 bases from J; bases unmatched to any gene: 9. The CDR3 consists of 15 residues. CDR1 and CDR2 (germline): PRHDT, FYEKMQ (reference sequence). CDR3 region: CASSRTGQIGTEAFF. DNA for the CDR3: TGTGCCAGCAGCCGGACAGGGCAGATCGGCACTGAAGCTTTCTTT.

The chain couples TRBV11-2 to TRBJ2-1; 7 bases match TRBD2. The CDR3 is made up of 16 amino acids. Trimming removed 5 bases from V and 1 base from J; junction bases left unmatched: 8. Looked up from germline, CDR1 is SGHAT and CDR2 is FQNNGV. CDR3: CASSRIRGSSYNEQFF. In nucleotides, the CDR3 is TGTGCCAGCAGCCGCATACGCGGGAGTTCCTACAATGAGCAGTTCTTC.

In its sample, this clone was seen a few times. CDR3 in DNA: TGTGCCAGCAGCTTTAGCGGAGTCAGCTCCTACGAGCAGTACTTC. It translates to CASSFSGVSSYEQYF. The chain links TRBV11-2 to TRBJ2-7, with a tentative D call TRBD2 (6 bases). V shed 3 bases and J shed 0 bases, with 12 bases lying between them. Germline V gene lookup returns CDR1 SGHAT and CDR2 FQNNGV. The CDR3 is made up of 15 amino acids.

This clone was seen a handful of times. The chain employs TRBV18 and TRBJ2-7; D ambiguous. CDR3 length: 12 residues. The V end was cut by 1 base, the J end by 5 bases, with 6 bases between. Germline CDR1 KGHSH, CDR2 LQKENI. The CDR3 here is CASSPRADEQYF. DNA of the CDR3: TGTGCCAGCTCACCACGCGCGGACGAGCAGTACTTC.